The rows below give T cell receptor beta chains drawn from one sample of a study of cytomegalovirus exposure and HLA in healthy donors. TCRdb's copy holds only in-frame clones and misses some; the assay was immunoSEQ multiplex PCR. The table includes over 150,000 clones, approximately 80% detected once. Material for sequencing was PBMCs. The receptors were sampled from a man between 18 and 35 years old in good health and CMV-seronegative. The CDR3 runs from the conserved cysteine through the conserved F or W. The D gene is left open where the match is weak. Expanded clones get a size class; other rows say once, few or many, or leave the size out.

TGCGCCAGCAGCTTGTTGCGGTACACAGATACGCAGTATTTT	CASSLLRYTDTQYF	TRBV5-1	TRBJ2-3	-	-
TGTGCCATCAGTGAGTCCGCGGGACCCTACGAGCAGTACTTC	CAISESAGPYEQYF	TRBV10-3	TRBJ2-7	-	-
TGCGCCAGCAGCTTGGCCCGGGGACAGGGAATTGGGGGCACTGAAGCTTTCTTT	CASSLARGQGIGGTEAFF	TRBV5-1	TRBJ1-1	once	TRBD1
TGTGCCAGCAGCTTAAGCGGGACTAGCGGCGAGCAGTACTTC	CASSLSGTSGEQYF	TRBV7-3	TRBJ2-7	-	TRBD2
TGTGCCAGCAGTTTAGGCTTGACAGCCTTTAACACCGGGGAGCTGTTTTTT	CASSLGLTAFNTGELFF	TRBV27	TRBJ2-2	-	-
TGTGCCAGCGGGACAGGGGGTTCCCATGAGCAGTTCTTC	CASGTGGSHEQFF	TRBV7-9	TRBJ2-1	few	TRBD1
TGCGCCAGCAGCTTTCAGGGGGAACAGCCCCAGCATTTT	CASSFQGEQPQHF	TRBV5-1	TRBJ1-5	-	TRBD1
TGTGCCAGCAGCGGAACCGGGACAGGGTCTGGAAACACCATATATTTT	CASSGTGTGSGNTIYF	TRBV9	TRBJ1-3	-	TRBD1
TGTGCCAGCAGTGGGTTTAGGACAGGGGGCTACAATGAGCAGTTCTTC	CASSGFRTGGYNEQFF	TRBV2	TRBJ2-1	-	TRBD1
TGTGCCAGCAGCCCCGGACTAGCTTTAGTTAATGAGCAGTTCTTC	CASSPGLALVNEQFF	TRBV7-9	TRBJ2-1	-	TRBD2
TGCGCCAGCAGCTCTAATCGTGAAAAACTGTTTTTT	CASSSNREKLFF	TRBV5-1	TRBJ1-4	few	-
TGTGCCAGCAGGTACCCGGGACAGAGCTACAATGAGCAGTTCTTC	CASRYPGQSYNEQFF	TRBV7-9	TRBJ2-1	-	TRBD1
TGTGCCAGCGGAAACAGGGTTGGACCCCCCTACGAGCAGTACTTC	CASGNRVGPPYEQYF	TRBV11-1	TRBJ2-7	-	-
TGTGCCAGCAGCTTGAGAGGGGGAAGGCGTGAGCAGTTCTTC	CASSLRGGRREQFF	TRBV7-3	TRBJ2-1	-	-
TGCGCCAGCAGCTTGGCGGGAGCCGGGGCCAACGTCCTGACTTTC	CASSLAGAGANVLTF	TRBV5-1	TRBJ2-6	-	-
TGCGCCAGCAGCTTGGAGACTAGCGGCGAGCAGTACTTC	CASSLETSGEQYF	TRBV5-1	TRBJ2-7	once	TRBD2
TGTGCTAGCAGCTTATATGGGGGGACTGAGAAGGGCGAGACCCAGTACTTC	CASSLYGGTEKGETQYF	TRBV7-7	TRBJ2-5	-	-
TGTGCCATCAGCCCGACAGCTTATAGCAATCAGCCCCAGCATTTT	CAISPTAYSNQPQHF	TRBV27	TRBJ1-5	-	-
TGTGCCAGCAGCTTCCTAGGTAGCACAGATACGCAGTATTTT	CASSFLGSTDTQYF	TRBV11-2	TRBJ2-3	-	-
TGTGCCAGCTCACCAGCGGCTGTACAAGAGACCCAGTACTTC	CASSPAAVQETQYF	TRBV18	TRBJ2-5	-	-
TGTGCCAGCAGCGGCTACCGGGACAACTACGAGCAGTACTTC	CASSGYRDNYEQYF	TRBV13	TRBJ2-7	-	-
TGTGCCAGCGCTACACAGGGGGGTCACTACGAGCAGTACTTC	CASATQGGHYEQYF	TRBV2	TRBJ2-7	-	TRBD1
TGTGCCAGTAGCCGCAGACACGTCCAAGAGACCCAGTACTTC	CASSRRHVQETQYF	TRBV19	TRBJ2-5	-	-
TGTGCCAGCAGTCTGGTACAGGCCAACTATGGCTACACCTTC	CASSLVQANYGYTF	TRBV28	TRBJ1-2	-	-
TGTGCCAGCAGCAATCTAGCGGGAGGACCCGGGGAGCTGTTTTTT	CASSNLAGGPGELFF	TRBV9	TRBJ2-2	-	TRBD2
TGCGCCAGCAGCCAGTTTGATACGCAGTATTTT	CASSQFDTQYF	TRBV5-1	TRBJ2-3	-	-
TGCGCCAGCAGCTTGGAGCGGGGGGGATACGAGCAGTACTTC	CASSLERGGYEQYF	TRBV5-1	TRBJ2-7	-	TRBD2
TGTGCCAGCAGCCTGACAGGCTACGAGCAGTACTTC	CASSLTGYEQYF	TRBV28	TRBJ2-7	-	-
TGTGCCAGCAGTGATAGAGTTGGTAATGTGTGGCTAGCGGGAGGAAATGAGCAGTTCTTC	CASSDRVGNVWLAGGNEQFF	TRBV2	TRBJ2-1	-	TRBD2
TGTGCCAGCAGCTTATTTCAGACTAGCCGCAATGAGCAGTTCTTC	CASSLFQTSRNEQFF	TRBV11-3	TRBJ2-1	-	TRBD2
TGTGCCAGCAGTTTCCTTAGTGGGGGCTCCCGCAATCAGCCCCAGCATTTT	CASSFLSGGSRNQPQHF	TRBV28	TRBJ1-5	-	-
TGTGCCAGCAGTTACCCCAAGGGACAGACCTACGAGCAGTACTTC	CASSYPKGQTYEQYF	TRBV6-6	TRBJ2-7	few	TRBD1
TGTGCCAGCAGCTCGGGACAGCCCTATGGCTACACCTTC	CASSSGQPYGYTF	TRBV7-2	TRBJ1-2	-	TRBD1
TGTGCCAGCAGCAGGAGACAGGATCCGAATGAAAAACTGTTTTTT	CASSRRQDPNEKLFF	TRBV13	TRBJ1-4	-	-